This T cell receptor (beta chain) was found in a study of PD-L1 blockade in urothelial cancer. About the study: It was at some point between 2013 and 2015 that patients started atezolizumab at 1,200 mg intravenously every 3 weeks. As for prior chemotherapy regimens, patients had received 0 to 3. T cells were recovered from blood samples at a median of approximately 150,000.

Time point indicated: pretreatment peripheral blood. The CDR3 totals 14 residues. The germline CDR1 and CDR2 sequences are MNHEY and SMNVEV (reference sequence). Between the trimmed V and J ends, which lost 5 bases and 0 bases, there was a span of 11 bases. Every PCR got spiked synthetic TCR analog templates. Using immunoSEQ multiplex PCR, the repertoire was profiled, and TCRdb retains in-frame clones only, with some absent. The sample includes around 71,000 clones, approximately 86% seen only once; the top ten take about 6.9%. This sequence originates from a man between 35 and 55 years old with urothelial cancer. Sample: PBMCs, taken around atezolizumab (anti-PD-L1) treatment. The chain carries TRBV27 and TRBJ2-7, with D tentatively TRBD1 (6 bases). CDR3 bases: TGTGCCAGCAGTCCGGACAGTTACTCCTACGAGCAGTACTTC. Protein: CASSPDSYSYEQYF.